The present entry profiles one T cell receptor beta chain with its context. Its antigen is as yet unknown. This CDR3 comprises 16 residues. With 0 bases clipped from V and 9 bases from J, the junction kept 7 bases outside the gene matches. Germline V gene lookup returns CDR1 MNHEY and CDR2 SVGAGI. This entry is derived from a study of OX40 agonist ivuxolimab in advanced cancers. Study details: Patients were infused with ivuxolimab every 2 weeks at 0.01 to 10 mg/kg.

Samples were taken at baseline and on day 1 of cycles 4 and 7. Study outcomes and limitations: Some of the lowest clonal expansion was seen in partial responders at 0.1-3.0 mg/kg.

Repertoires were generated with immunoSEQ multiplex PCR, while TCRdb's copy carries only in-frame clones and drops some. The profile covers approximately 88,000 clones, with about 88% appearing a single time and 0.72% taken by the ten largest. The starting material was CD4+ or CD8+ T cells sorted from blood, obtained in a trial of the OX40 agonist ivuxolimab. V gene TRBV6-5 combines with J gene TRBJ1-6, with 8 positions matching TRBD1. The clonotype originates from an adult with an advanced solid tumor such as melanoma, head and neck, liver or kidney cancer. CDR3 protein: CASSYSRAGGGSPLHF. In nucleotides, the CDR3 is TGTGCCAGCAGTTACTCGAGGGCAGGGGGCGGTTCACCCCTCCACTTT.